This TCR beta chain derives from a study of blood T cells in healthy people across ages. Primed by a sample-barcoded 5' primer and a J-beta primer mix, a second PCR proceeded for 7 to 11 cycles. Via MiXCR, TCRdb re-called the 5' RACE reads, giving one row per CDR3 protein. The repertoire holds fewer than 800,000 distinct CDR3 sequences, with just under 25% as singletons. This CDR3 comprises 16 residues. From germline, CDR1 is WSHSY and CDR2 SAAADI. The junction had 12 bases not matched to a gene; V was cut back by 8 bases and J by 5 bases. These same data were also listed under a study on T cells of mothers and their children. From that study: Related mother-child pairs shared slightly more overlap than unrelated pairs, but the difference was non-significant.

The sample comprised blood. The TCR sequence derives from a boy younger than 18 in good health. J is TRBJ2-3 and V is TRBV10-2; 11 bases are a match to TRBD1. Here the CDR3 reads CASSAGDRGVVDTQYF. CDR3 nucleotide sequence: TGCGCCAGCTCCGCGGGGGACAGGGGGGTCGTAGATACGCAGTATTTT.